The sequence of this T cell receptor (beta chain) was determined in a study of persistence of HIV-infected CD4 T cells (dated by TCRdb to the early 2020s). Some background on the complete study: Participants had been on suppressive ART for a median of roughly eight years. CMV- and HIV-1 Gag-responding CD4+ T cells were isolated from ART-treated individuals so that antigen-driven clonal expansion of HIV-1-infected cells could be examined. The clonality of all cells in each sorted population was assessed by TCRbeta sequencing, whereas the clonality of infected cells was assessed by proviral sequencing. In the cross-participant TCR cluster analysis, eight or nine participants were included for CMV and more than five participants were included for Gag. Apart from two participants who underwent leukapheresis at a single time point, peripheral blood samples of up to roughly 180 mL were collected from participants at multiple time points.

What the work shows at the level of the full study, not this receptor alone: Within the same sorted populations, how oligoclonal the TCRs were correlated with how oligoclonal the proviruses were. Bulk TCR analyses could not be limited to the rare CMV-responding cells that actually contained HIV-1 proviruses. Antigen-responding cells were enriched for expanded CDR3beta sequences that were degenerate, which suggests that CD4+ responses to CMV and Gag underwent convergent selection. TCRbeta richness in CMV- and Gag-responding cells was significantly lower than in anti-CD3/anti-CD28-responding cells; CMV-responding cells had higher oligoclonality than CD3/CD28-stimulated and Gag-responding cells. Only a small number of individuals took part in the study, and the range of antigens tested was limited.

For this chain, trimming is 4 bases at the V end and 6 bases at the J end, and the number of junction bases without a gene match is 2. CDR1 and CDR2 are read off the germline V gene as MRHNA and SNTAGT. The CDR3, from cysteine to phenylalanine, totals 13 residues. Only the CDR3 portion is preserved as DNA: 39 bases, with reading frame beginning at the first base. The intended sense of this specimen's treatment or condition label: suppressive antiretroviral therapy. A pool of overlapping HIV-1 Gag 15-mer peptides was used at 0.9 to 1 ug per peptide per mL for cell stimulation. CD4+ T cells that responded were sorted based on upregulation of both CD40 ligand and CD69. Participants were HIV-1-infected adults who started suppressive ART during chronic infection. For at least 4 years, the participants' plasma HIV-1 RNA had been undetectable, below 50 copies/mL. To be included, a participant needed positive CMV serology and a CD4+ T cell count above 400 cells/uL. Before stimulation, PBMCs were isolated using density centrifugation and depleted of CD8+ T cells. For 15 to 20 hours, CD8-depleted PBMCs were stimulated with anti-CD28/CD49d costimulation, a CD40-blocking antibody, and enfuvirtide, which was added to prevent new infections. Cell sorting was done on a Beckman Coulter MoFlo Legacy or XDP sorter, and dead cells were excluded with propidium iodide. Genomic DNA was extracted with the QIAamp DNA Mini Kit for samples above one million cells, otherwise with the Quick-DNA Microprep Kit.

For this clone: Its antigen remains undetermined. Per-base quality was not reported, and no clone a single base away is much larger than it.

The immunoSEQ hsTCRB assay version 4, run in survey mode, was used to sequence TCRbeta repertoires from genomic DNA. For TCRbeta sequencing, genomic DNA was diluted to roughly 11 ng/uL, and up to 1 ug was used per sample. The study's own analysis went as follows. TCRbeta data were analyzed in ImmunoSeq Analyzer 3.0, with diversity computed on productive nucleotide rearrangements. Using the Immunarch R package, the improved Chao index served to estimate lower-bound TCR diversity and the Gini coefficient served to estimate clonality. Nucleotide rearrangements that differed but encoded the same CDR3beta amino acid sequence were counted as separate clonotypes. Differential abundance analysis identified TCRbeta sequences significantly enriched in antigen-responding cells relative to anti-CD3/anti-CD28-activated cells. Using predicted peptide-MHC specificity as the basis, GLIPH2 grouped TCRs into clusters, both for each participant individually and for the merged data sets that combined participants. TCRdb retrieved this table from immuneACCESS and kept in-frame rearrangements only. Not all clones are present; in checked studies, unresolved V genes account for under half, and no reason is known for the remainder. For V, J and clone size, that table is used; D and trimming come from the DNA. Recorded for this sample are nearly 20,000 clones; approximately 60% of them occurred a single time. 1.9% of the sample rests with the top ten.

The chain employs TRBV6-4 and TRBJ2-2; TRBD1 fits 7 bases in the junction. The material was CD4+ T cells sorted from PBMCs after 18-hour stimulation, obtained from a patient who received antiretroviral therapy. The cell subset or site label for this specimen denotes: CD40L+CD69+ CD4 T cells responding to HIV-1 Gag peptides. The sequence derives from an adult woman with HIV who was CMV-seropositive. The CDR3 has the sequence CASSVDRAGELFF. The sequence in DNA is TGTGCCAGCAGTGTCGACAGGGCCGGGGAGCTGTTTTTT.